This TCR beta chain was found in a study of CXCR3-negative and CXCR3-positive naive CD8 T cells. Via 5' RACE with UMI labels, TRB cDNA libraries were prepared. Each CDR3 protein gets one entry in TCRdb, which reprocessed the 5' RACE reads and gives no DNA. This sample's table reports some 130,000 distinct CDR3 sequences. The CDR3 spans 17 residues. Germline V gives CDR1 MNHEY, CDR2 SVGAGI. General study results and limits: More hydrophobic TRB CDR3s occurred in CXCR3-positive than in CXCR3-negative naive cells. Naive subsets did not differ in surface CD5, and the authors estimated TCR strength using properties of the TRB CDR3.

As to this clonotype: The antigen is undetermined.

The V gene is TRBV6-5, the J gene TRBJ1-5. This receptor was obtained from a human donor in good health. Some clones in this sample may be carry-over from other donors' samples. Specimen: naive CXCR3+ CD8+ T cells from blood. Subset meaning: CD45RO-CCR7+CD27+CD95- naive CD8+ T cells expressing CXCR3 (TNR3+). This CDR3 is CASSSLGGENSNQPQHF.